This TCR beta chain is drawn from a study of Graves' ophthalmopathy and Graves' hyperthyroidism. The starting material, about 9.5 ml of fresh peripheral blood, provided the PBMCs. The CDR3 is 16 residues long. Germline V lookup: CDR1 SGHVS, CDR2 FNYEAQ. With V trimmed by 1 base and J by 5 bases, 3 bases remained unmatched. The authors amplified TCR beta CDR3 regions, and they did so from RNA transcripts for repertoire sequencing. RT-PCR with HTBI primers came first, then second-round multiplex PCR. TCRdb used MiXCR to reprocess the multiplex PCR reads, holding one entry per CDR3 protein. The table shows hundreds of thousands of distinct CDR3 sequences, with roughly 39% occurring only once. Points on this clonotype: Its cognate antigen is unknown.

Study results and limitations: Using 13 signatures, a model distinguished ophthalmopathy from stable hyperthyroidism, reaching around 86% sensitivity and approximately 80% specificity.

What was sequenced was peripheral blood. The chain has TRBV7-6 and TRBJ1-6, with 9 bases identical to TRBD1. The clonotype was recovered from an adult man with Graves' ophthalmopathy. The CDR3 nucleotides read TGTGCCAGCAGCTTAGTAGGACAGGGGAATAATTCACCCCTCCACTTT. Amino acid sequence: CASSLVGQGNNSPLHF.